The T cell receptor (beta chain) described here comes from a study of blood T cell repertoires in COVID-19. Background on the study: From the United States, Italy and Spain came samples of acute and convalescent COVID-19.

TCRdb keeps only in-frame clones here, not all; method: immunoSEQ multiplex PCR. Found here are roughly 250,000 clones, about 91% of them singletons; the top ten hold 2% to 3%. Trimming shortened V by 1 base and J by 5 bases, and 20 bases separated the two germline ends. Germline lookup yields CDR1 MNHNS and CDR2 SASEGT. The CDR3 totals 17 residues. Specimen: peripheral blood. The source of this sequence is a person under 30 with COVID-19, enrolled during active disease. The chain combines TRBV6-1 with TRBJ2-5; D is perhaps TRBD2 (5 bases). CDR3 loop: CASSEEEWVRGPETQYF. The CDR3 nucleotides read TGTGCCAGCAGTGAAGAAGAATGGGTGCGAGGGCCGGAGACCCAGTACTTC.